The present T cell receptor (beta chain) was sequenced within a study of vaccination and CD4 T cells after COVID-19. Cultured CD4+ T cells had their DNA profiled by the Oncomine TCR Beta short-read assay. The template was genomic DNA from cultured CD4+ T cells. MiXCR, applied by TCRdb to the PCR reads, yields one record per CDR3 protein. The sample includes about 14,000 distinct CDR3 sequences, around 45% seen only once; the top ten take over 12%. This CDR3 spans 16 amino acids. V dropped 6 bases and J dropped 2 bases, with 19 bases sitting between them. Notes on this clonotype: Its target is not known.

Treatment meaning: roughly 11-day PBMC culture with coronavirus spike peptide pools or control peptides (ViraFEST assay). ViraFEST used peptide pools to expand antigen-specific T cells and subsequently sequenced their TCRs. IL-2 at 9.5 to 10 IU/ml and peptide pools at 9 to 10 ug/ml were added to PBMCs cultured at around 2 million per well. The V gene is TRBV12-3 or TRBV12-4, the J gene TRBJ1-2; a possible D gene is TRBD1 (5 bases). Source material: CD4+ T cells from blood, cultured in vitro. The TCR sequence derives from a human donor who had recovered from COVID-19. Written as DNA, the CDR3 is TGTGCCAGCAGCCCCGGATCAGGGAAGGGAAACTATGGCTACACCTTC. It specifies CASSPGSGKGNYGYTF.